A single sample gave rise to the 12 T cell receptor beta chains below, sequenced in a study of blood T cell repertoires in COVID-19. Assay used: immunoSEQ multiplex PCR; TCRdb lists only in-frame clones, some missing. Of 30,000 to 45,000 clones in the sample, around nine tenths were seen once. Sequenced input: peripheral blood. The receptors shown here come from a woman in her seventies with active COVID-19.

The chain combines TRBV18 with TRBJ2-1; D is unclear. The CDR3 has 12 amino acids. The V end was cut by 3 bases, the J end by 10 bases, with 10 bases between. Germline CDR1 and CDR2: KGHSH and LQKENI. CDR3: CASSPRRTEQFF. The CDR3 DNA reads TGTGCCAGCTCACCCCGGAGAACCGAGCAGTTCTTC.

The chain joins TRBV30 to TRBJ2-5; the match to TRBD1 covers 8 bases. The CDR3 consists of 12 residues. V lost 6 bases to trimming and J lost 5 bases; unmatched junction nucleotides: 5. The germline gives CDR1 GTSNPN, CDR2 SVGIG (reference sequence). The CDR3 is CACDRGPETQYF. As DNA, the CDR3 is TGTGCCTGCGACAGGGGACCGGAGACCCAGTACTTC. The whole variable domain, filled in from reference TRBV30 and TRBJ2-5, reads SQTIHQWPATLVQPVGSPLSLECTVEGTSNPNLYWYRQAAGRGLQLLFYSVGIGQISSEVPQNLSASRPQDRQFILSSKKLLLSDSGFYLCACDRGPETQYFGPGTRLLVL.

The J gene is TRBJ2-3, the V gene TRBV10-3, with 10 nucleotides matching TRBD2. This CDR3 has 16 amino acids. V lost 0 bases to trimming and J lost 5 bases; unmatched junction nucleotides: 5. Per germline, CDR1 ENHRY and CDR2 SYGVKD. The CDR3 DNA reads TGTGCCATCAGTGAGTCAGCGGGGGGGCCCCTAGATACGCAGTATTTT. Translating gives CAISESAGGPLDTQYF.

J is TRBJ2-3 and V is TRBV30; 10 bases are a match to TRBD2. V lost 3 bases to trimming and J lost 2 bases; unmatched junction nucleotides: 2. The CDR3 has 14 residues. Germline V CDR1 and CDR2: GTSNPN, SVGIG (reference sequence). The CDR3 DNA follows: TGTGCCTGGAGCGGACTAGCGGCCACAGATACGCAGTATTTT. Its translation: CAWSGLAATDTQYF.

The chain carries TRBV19 and TRBJ2-2; TRBD2 matches at 11 bases. V was clipped by 4 bases and J by 0 bases; unmatched bases: 7. The germline gives CDR1 LNHDA, CDR2 SQIVND (reference sequence). The CDR3 runs to 18 residues. The CDR3 is CASSTLTSGAANTGELFF. The CDR3 DNA is TGTGCCAGTAGTACTTTGACTAGCGGGGCCGCGAACACCGGGGAGCTGTTTTTT.

A few counts support this clone. The chain is built from TRBV3-1 (or the pseudogene TRBV3-2) and TRBJ2-2; TRBD2 is a possible D gene (5 bases). Germline V gives CDR1 LGHDT, CDR2 YNNKEL (reference sequence). V lost 2 bases and J lost 4, with 8 bases in between. The CDR3 loop spans 14 amino acids. In DNA, the CDR3 is TGTGCCAGCAGCCAACCTAGCAGCACCGGGGAGCTGTTTTTT. As protein: CASSQPSSTGELFF.

The chain joins TRBV6-6 to TRBJ2-7; 10 bases fit TRBD1. After removal of 8 bases from V and 6 bases from J, the junction contained 13 bases not matched to a gene. CDR1 and CDR2 from the germline V gene are MNHNY and SVGAGI (reference sequence). The CDR3 spans 15 residues. The CDR3 DNA follows: TGTGCCAGCGCCAAACCGGACAGGGGGAGCGCCGAGCAGTACTTC. It is translated as CASAKPDRGSAEQYF.

V is TRBV7-3 and J is TRBJ2-3, with 7 bases fitting TRBD1. CDR1 and CDR2 (germline): SGHTA, FQGTGA. This CDR3 is 15 amino acids long. V was clipped by 4 bases and J by 3 bases; unmatched bases: 7. In DNA form, the CDR3 reads TGTGCCAGCAGCTCCGGGACAGTTGGGACAGATACGCAGTATTTT. Encoded protein: CASSSGTVGTDTQYF.

The chain has TRBV2 and TRBJ2-1; D might be TRBD2 (6 bases). Germline V gene data show CDR1 as SNHLY and CDR2 as FYNNEI. The CDR3 has 14 residues. Trimming stripped 4 bases from V and 7 bases from J, with 14 bases between. The CDR3 DNA follows: TGTGCCAGCAGTGGAGGGGACTCCTCAAATGAGCAGTTCTTC. It yields the protein CASSGGDSSNEQFF.

This clone was counted between two and nine times. The chain recombines TRBV10-2 with TRBJ1-1; D ambiguous. Germline values: CDR1 WSHSY, CDR2 SAAADI. V lost 5 bases and J 3 bases, leaving 7 bases between the germline ends. The CDR3 spans 12 residues. In nucleotides, the CDR3 is TGCGCCAGCAGTCTACCGGACACTGAAGCTTTCTTT. It yields the protein CASSLPDTEAFF.

V and J are TRBV10-3 and TRBJ1-3, with TRBD1 matching 8 bases. This CDR3 spans 12 amino acids. Germline V gene sequence: CDR1 ENHRY, CDR2 SYGVKD. The junction had 3 bases not matched to a gene; V was cut back by 6 bases and J by 8 bases. The CDR3 here is CAIRPTGDTIYF. The CDR3 DNA reads TGTGCCATCAGGCCGACAGGGGACACCATATATTTT.

The chain carries TRBV7-9 and TRBJ2-3; TRBD1 might be the D (5 bases). The ends were cut back, 4 bases at V and 0 bases at J, with 14 bases in the middle. CDR1 and CDR2 (germline): SEHNR, FQNEAQ (reference sequence). The CDR3 covers 16 residues. This CDR3 reads CASSSLRGKSTDTQYF. Written as DNA, the CDR3 is TGTGCCAGCAGCTCCCTTAGGGGAAAAAGCACAGATACGCAGTATTTT.